A single sample is the source of the 22 T cell receptor beta chains below, sequenced in a study of follicular helper T cells after annual influenza vaccination. Time point: 2014-2015 season, pre-vaccination. Generated by immunoSEQ multiplex PCR, the TCRdb table keeps only in-frame clones and is missing some. Of roughly 14,000 clones in the sample, roughly 78% were seen once. The sample in question was CXCR5- memory CD4+ T cells sorted from blood, obtained on the day of influenza vaccination. These TCRs come from an adult who received the influenza vaccine.

The chain joins TRBV7-2 to TRBJ2-5, with 9 bases identical to TRBD2. CDR3 length: 14 amino acids. The junction had 5 bases not matched to a gene; V was cut back by 4 bases and J by 5 bases. Germline lookup yields CDR1 SGHTA and CDR2 FQGNSA. The CDR3, as DNA: TGTGCCAGCAGCTCTAGCGGGGTCCAGGAGACCCAGTACTTC. It yields the protein CASSSSGVQETQYF.

A single count supports this clone. This sequence joins TRBV7-2 and TRBJ1-3; D is undetermined. This CDR3 has 13 residues. Germline lookup yields CDR1 SGHTA and CDR2 FQGNSA. V was trimmed by 2 bases and J by 4 bases, leaving 6 bases between them. The CDR3 loop reads CASSLKGGNTIYF. The CDR3 nucleotides are TGTGCCAGCAGCTTAAAAGGAGGAAACACCATATATTTT.

This chain joins TRBV7-2 and TRBJ2-7; 9 bases match TRBD2. V was pared by 1 base and J by 4 bases, with 5 bases of the junction left unmatched. The CDR3 is 15 amino acids. Germline CDR1 SGHTA, CDR2 FQGNSA. CDR3 loop: CASSLELAGTYEQYF. The CDR3 nucleotides are TGTGCCAGCAGCTTAGAGCTAGCGGGGACTTACGAGCAGTACTTC.

The chain links TRBV28 to TRBJ1-3; D is ambiguous. V was pared by 4 bases and J by 4 bases, with 8 bases between. CDR3 length: 13 amino acids. The germline CDR1 and CDR2 sequences are MDHEN and SYDVKM. This CDR3 reads CASSSVRGNTIYF. The CDR3 nucleotides are TGTGCCAGCAGTTCGGTCAGGGGAAACACCATATATTTT.

CDR3 sequence (DNA): TGTGCCATCAGCCAACTCAATGAGCAGTTCTTC. Its translation is CAISQLNEQFF. The V call is TRBV10-3, the J call TRBJ2-1; D gene ambiguous. The CDR3 consists of 11 residues. V shed 6 bases and J shed 6 bases, with 6 bases lying between them. Germline CDR1 is ENHRY and CDR2 is SYGVKD.

V is TRBV5-4 and J is TRBJ2-7; D is unresolved. CDR1 is SGHNT, CDR2 YYREEE, per germline (reference sequence). V was trimmed by 0 bases and J by 3 bases, leaving 4 bases between them. There are 12 residues in the CDR3. The CDR3 region has the DNA TGTGCCAGCAGCTTGGACCTCTACGAGCAGTACTTC. Translated: CASSLDLYEQYF.

The chain carries TRBV5-4 and TRBJ1-1; 11 bases align to TRBD1. This CDR3 contains 16 residues. The V gene's germline CDR1 is SGHNT and CDR2 YYREEE (reference sequence). The trim removed 4 bases at V and 4 bases at J, leaving 9 bases unmatched. The CDR3 DNA reads as TGTGCCAGCAGCCCAGGACAGGGGGCGCGGGGCACTGAAGCTTTCTTT. Amino acids: CASSPGQGARGTEAFF.

The genes are TRBV19 and TRBJ2-1, with TRBD2 identical over 12 bases. The CDR3 contains 16 residues. Germline V gene sequence: CDR1 LNHDA, CDR2 SQIVND (reference sequence). The J segment lost 8 bases and the V segment lost 4 bases, leaving 9 bases of the junction unmatched. The CDR3 sequence is CASSRAGLAGGYEQFF. In DNA, the CDR3 is TGTGCCAGTAGTAGGGCTGGGCTAGCGGGGGGGTATGAGCAGTTCTTC.

V gene TRBV2 combines with J gene TRBJ1-2; 10 bases agree with TRBD1. CDR1 is SNHLY, CDR2 FYNNEI, per germline. Losses at the gene ends were 7 bases for V and 7 bases for J; bases not matched to a gene: 12. The CDR3 sequence is 15 residues long. The CDR3 DNA sequence: TGTGCCAGCAAGGGGGGGGACAGGGGACTTGCTGGCTACACCTTC. It encodes CASKGGDRGLAGYTF.

The V and J genes are TRBV6-1 and TRBJ1-5; TRBD1 is a possible D gene (6 bases). Between the trimmed V and J ends, which lost 0 bases and 3 bases, there was a span of 9 bases. In germline, CDR1 is MNHNS, CDR2 SASEGT. The CDR3 consists of 15 residues. CDR3 sequence: CASSEASGANQPQHF. CDR3 DNA sequence: TGTGCCAGCAGTGAAGCCTCGGGGGCCAATCAGCCCCAGCATTTT.

CDR3 bases: TGTGCCAGCAGCAGGACTAGCGGGGGGGCGGCCAAAAACATTCAGTACTTC. This codes for CASSRTSGGAAKNIQYF. The chain recombines TRBV7-9 with TRBJ2-4; 15 positions agree with TRBD2. The ends lost 5 bases at V and 1 base at J; junction bases unmatched: 3. This CDR3 is built from 17 residues. Germline lookup yields CDR1 SEHNR and CDR2 FQNEAQ (reference sequence).

CDR3 nucleotide sequence: TGTGCCAGCAGCTGGGACTCGACGAACACCGGGGAGCTGTTTTTT. Encoded protein: CASSWDSTNTGELFF. This chain uses TRBV11-3 with TRBJ2-2, with a possible D match to TRBD2 (6 bases). Germline-derived CDR1 and CDR2 are SGHNT and YENEEA. Trimming cost V 4 bases and J 0 bases, with 9 bases left between them. The CDR3 runs 15 residues.

The chain is built from TRBV29-1 and TRBJ1-4; D is uncertain. V was pared by 4 bases and J by 0 bases, with 6 bases between. Germline assignment: CDR1 SQVTM and CDR2 ANQGSEA. The CDR3 covers 13 residues. CDR3 loop: CSVALSTNEKLFF. The DNA of the CDR3 is TGCAGCGTTGCCCTGTCAACTAATGAAAAACTGTTTTTT.

This chain uses TRBV11-3 with TRBJ1-1; D remains unclear. The CDR3 loop spans 12 amino acids. Germline assignment: CDR1 SGHNT and CDR2 YENEEA. Trimming removed 1 base from V and 9 bases from J, with 9 bases in between. CDR3 coding DNA: TGTGCCAGCAGCTTAGGGGCCGGCAAAGCTTTCTTT. Encoded protein: CASSLGAGKAFF.

The V gene is TRBV4-2, the J gene TRBJ1-2; a possible D gene is TRBD1 (6 bases). Trimming removed 8 bases from V and 4 bases from J, with 14 bases in between. CDR1 is LGHNA, CDR2 YNFKEQ, per germline. The CDR3 sequence is 13 residues long. The CDR3 is CASSNLDSYGYTF. The CDR3 DNA reads as TGTGCCAGCTCCAACCTGGACAGCTATGGCTACACCTTC.

The J gene is TRBJ2-5, the V gene TRBV2; D remains ambiguous. The V and J ends lost 1 base and 2 bases respectively, with 23 bases between them. The V gene's germline CDR1 is SNHLY and CDR2 FYNNEI. The CDR3 covers 19 residues. The CDR3 DNA follows: TGTGCCAGCAGTGAAGACCGAAGGCCAGAATGGGCCCCACAAGAGACCCAGTACTTC. It yields the protein CASSEDRRPEWAPQETQYF.

The V and J genes are TRBV7-2 and TRBJ1-1, with a weak D call TRBD1 (5 bases). With 1 base removed from V and 7 bases from J, the gap between germline ends came to 13 bases. This CDR3 has 14 residues. Germline loops: CDR1 SGHTA, CDR2 FQGNSA. The CDR3 spells CASSLDRGVDEAFF. In DNA, the CDR3 is TGTGCCAGCAGCTTAGATAGGGGAGTTGATGAAGCTTTCTTT.

The rearrangement uses TRBV11-3 and TRBJ1-1; D uncertain. V was clipped by 4 bases and J by 4 bases, with 10 bases between them. The germline V gene encodes CDR1 SGHNT and CDR2 YENEEA. The CDR3 runs to 13 residues. CDR3 sequence reads: CASSSMVGTEAFF. CDR3 bases: TGTGCCAGCAGCTCCATGGTAGGCACTGAAGCTTTCTTT.

This chain uses TRBV18 with TRBJ2-5, with D perhaps matching TRBD2 (5 bases). CDR1 is KGHSH and CDR2 is LQKENI in the germline V gene. This CDR3 has 12 amino acids. V was pared by 0 bases and J by 13 bases, with 12 bases between. The CDR3: CASSPPGDKSYF. CDR3 DNA sequence: TGTGCCAGCTCACCACCGGGAGACAAGTCGTACTTC.

This chain links TRBV19 with TRBJ2-3; possibly TRBD1 for D (5 bases). V lost 3 bases and J lost 2, with 6 bases in between. The CDR3 contains 13 residues. The germline V gene has CDR1 LNHDA and CDR2 SQIVND (reference sequence). The CDR3 coding sequence is TGTGCCAGTAGTATGACAGACACAGATACGCAGTATTTT. Residues: CASSMTDTDTQYF.

Here the CDR3 reads CASSSGQGGETQYF. Here the CDR3 DNA reads TGTGCCAGCAGCTCCGGTCAGGGTGGCGAGACCCAGTACTTC. This chain uses TRBV7-6 with TRBJ2-5; D may be TRBD1 (5 bases). The CDR3 length is 14 residues. V lost 4 bases and J 5 bases, leaving 14 bases between the germline ends. The V gene's germline CDR1 is SGHVS and CDR2 FNYEAQ. The full variable domain, completed using reference TRBV7-6 and TRBJ2-5, is GAGVSQSPRYKVTKRGQDVALRCDPISGHVSLYWYRQALGQGPEFLTYFNYEAQQDKSGLPNDRFSAERPEGSISTLTIQRTEQRDSAMYRCASSSGQGGETQYFGPGTRLLVL.

Only a few counts were recorded for this clone. The CDR3 is CASSSVGAGDTQYF. CDR3 nucleotides: TGCGCCAGCAGCTCGGTGGGGGCTGGGGATACGCAGTATTTT. V is TRBV5-1 and J is TRBJ2-3, with D possibly TRBD1 on 6 matching bases. Germline CDR1 SGHRS, CDR2 YFSETQ. The V end was cut by 3 bases, the J end by 6 bases, with 14 bases between. This CDR3 comprises 14 residues.